This TCR beta chain was sequenced during a study of blood T cells in healthy people across ages. The wider study: Template-switching capture recovered about one barcoded beta molecule per two T cells.

Investigators took about 9.2 milliliters of peripheral blood from every donor. The V and J ends lost 4 bases and 4 bases, in that order; junction bases with no gene match: 7. The germline V gene encodes CDR1 SGHDT and CDR2 YYEEEE. This CDR3 region has 15 residues. This clonotype was counted between two and nine times. A J-beta primer mix and a sample-barcoded 5' primer were used in a second PCR of about 6 to 12 cycles. TCRdb re-called the 5' RACE reads through MiXCR, storing one row per CDR3 protein. The repertoire includes hundreds of thousands of distinct CDR3 sequences, 58% of them detected once, and roughly 22% sits in the top ten.

Sequencing input: blood. This TCR came from a man aged 25 to 40 in good health. The rearrangement uses TRBV5-6 and TRBJ2-7, with 11 bases lining up with TRBD2. The CDR3 nucleotides read TGTGCCAGCAGCGCCGCGGTAGCGGGAGGGTACGAGCAGTACTTC. Translation: CASSAAVAGGYEQYF.